This T cell receptor (beta chain) was sequenced in a study of shared clonotypes between healthy human individuals. Study-level results: Clonotypes which were not shared had lower generation probabilities than clonotypes that all four donors shared. Generally, naive subsets (rather than memory subsets) showed larger estimated richness. Shared clonotypes: about 4.6% naive CD4, around 3.5% naive CD8, over 2% memory CD4, under 0.5% memory CD8.

Replicate PCRs run on sorted subsets employed 200 to 250 ng DNA, tens of thousands of T cell genomes. Profiled with immunoSEQ multiplex PCR; TCRdb holds only in-frame clones, not every one. The table lists 2 million to 2.5 million clones, 85% to 95% of them singletons, with 0.3% to 0.4% in the top ten. Worth noting for this clone: Its target is unknown.

The CDR3 loop spans 15 amino acids. V lost 1 base and J 2 bases, leaving 11 bases between the germline ends. The V gene's germline CDR1 is SGHNT and CDR2 YENEEA. The specimen was naive CD4+ T cells from PBMCs. Specified subset: CD45RA+ positively selected. The sequence was collected from a man between 18 and 35 years old in good health. Some clones in this sample may be carry-over from other donors' samples. The chain joins TRBV11-3 to TRBJ2-5; D possibly corresponds to TRBD2 (6 bases). CDR3 in DNA: TGTGCCAGCAGCTTAGGGGCTAGCGCGCAAGAGACCCAGTACTTC. It codes for CASSLGASAQETQYF.